Below, 27 T cell receptor beta chains from the same sample are listed, as sequenced in a study of Graves' ophthalmopathy and Graves' hyperthyroidism. Amplified material comprised TCR beta CDR3 regions derived from RNA transcripts. HTBI primers primed a first-round RT-PCR, and a second-round multiplex PCR followed. TCRdb used MiXCR to reprocess the multiplex PCR reads, holding one entry per CDR3 protein. Of 560,000 or so distinct CDR3 sequences listed, roughly 39% are singletons. What was sequenced was peripheral blood or thyroid tissue (not recorded which). The receptor source for this set is an adult man with Graves' hyperthyroidism.

This clonotype was detected once. The rearrangement links TRBV18 to TRBJ2-2; D is unresolved. V was clipped by 3 bases and J by 6 bases, with 8 bases between them. There are 13 residues in the CDR3. The V gene's germline CDR1 is KGHSH and CDR2 LQKENI. CDR3 in amino acids: CASSPSRSGELFF. In DNA, the CDR3 is TGTGCCAGCTCACCTTCCCGTTCCGGGGAGCTGTTTTTT.

The V call is TRBV19, the J call TRBJ2-1, with 8 bases fitting TRBD2. The junction had 8 bases not matched to a gene; V was cut back by 3 bases and J by 4 bases. This CDR3 spans 16 amino acids. From germline, CDR1 is LNHDA and CDR2 SQIVND (reference sequence). CDR3: CASSISGGGFYNEQFF. For the CDR3, the DNA is TGTGCCAGTAGTATCTCCGGCGGGGGGTTTTACAATGAGCAGTTCTTC.

This chain uses TRBV2 with TRBJ1-4; weak D call: TRBD1 (5 bases). CDR3 length equals 13 residues. Trimming took off 7 bases at V and 8 bases at J, with 14 bases between the two ends. The V gene's germline CDR1 is SNHLY and CDR2 FYNNEI. The CDR3 coding sequence is TGTGCCAGCAACCGGGACGCAGGCGAAAAACTGTTTTTT. Protein: CASNRDAGEKLFF.

The V call is TRBV29-1, the J call TRBJ2-7; D is undetermined. The CDR3 covers 13 residues. Germline lookup yields CDR1 SQVTM and CDR2 ANQGSEA. The V gene lost 8 bases and the J gene lost 0 bases, with 14 bases spanning the gap. CDR3 region: CSLVGPYSYEQYF. In DNA form, the CDR3 reads TGCAGCTTAGTTGGGCCGTACTCCTACGAGCAGTACTTC.

The chain joins TRBV12-3 or TRBV12-4 to TRBJ2-2; 7 positions agree with TRBD1. V trimming: 3 bases; J trimming: 3 bases; junction bases outside the gene matches: 4. The CDR3 is 15 amino acids. In DNA form, the CDR3 reads TGTGCCAGCAGTTTTCGGACAGGTCACACCGGGGAGCTGTTTTTT. Protein: CASSFRTGHTGELFF.

This clonotype was recorded many times. The chain uses TRBV27 and TRBJ2-6; TRBD2 matches at 10 bases. The germline V gene encodes CDR1 MNHEY and CDR2 SMNVEV (reference sequence). The CDR3 length is 19 residues. The trim removed 5 bases at V and 3 bases at J, leaving 13 bases unmatched. CDR3 in DNA: TGTGCCAGCAGTCCCGCAGCGGGAGGGGATCTCCGTGGGGCCAACGTCCTGACTTTC. This encodes CASSPAAGGDLRGANVLTF.

This clonotype occurred many times. The J gene is TRBJ1-2, the V gene TRBV20-1, with 8 bases fitting TRBD1. CDR3 length equals 13 residues. Germline V CDR1 and CDR2: DFQATT, SNEGSKA (reference sequence). With 5 bases clipped from V and 4 bases from J, the junction kept 6 bases outside the gene matches. As DNA, the CDR3 is TGCAGTGCTCGGACAGGGATGGTCTATGGCTACACCTTC. Its translation is CSARTGMVYGYTF.

This clonotype was found many times. The chain employs TRBV10-3 and TRBJ2-2; 7 nucleotides match TRBD2. CDR3 length: 12 residues. The germline V gene encodes CDR1 ENHRY and CDR2 SYGVKD. The V segment lost 9 bases and the J segment 7 bases; nucleotides outside the gene matches: 5. The CDR3 is CAISGTDGELFF. CDR3 sequence (DNA): TGTGCCATAAGCGGGACTGACGGGGAGCTGTTTTTT.

As concerns this clonotype: At one end the junction does not follow the germline gene, possibly because of a read error. The genes are TRBV24-1 and TRBJ2-5; TRBD1 aligns across 11 bases. The CDR3 contains 17 residues. The germline gives CDR1 KGHDR, CDR2 SFDVKD. This chain's CDR3 is CATSDPGQGANQGTQYF. In DNA, the CDR3 is TGTGCCACCAGTGATCCCGGACAGGGGGCGAACCAAGGGACCCAGTACTTC.

This clonotype was seen many times. The rearrangement links TRBV10-3 to TRBJ1-1; 7 nucleotides match TRBD1. The CDR3 consists of 14 residues. Germline CDR1 is ENHRY and CDR2 is SYGVKD. The ends lost 6 bases at V and 5 bases at J; junction bases unmatched: 9. The CDR3 sequence: CAIRRDREWTEAFF. The CDR3 DNA reads TGTGCCATCAGGAGAGACAGGGAGTGGACTGAAGCTTTCTTT.

The rearrangement uses TRBV20-1 and TRBJ1-5, with D possibly matching TRBD1 (6 bases). Germline V gene data show CDR1 as DFQATT and CDR2 as SNEGSKA (reference sequence). The CDR3 is made up of 14 amino acids. V was trimmed by 5 bases and J by 5 bases, leaving 16 bases between them. CDR3 sequence: CSAETGLAYQPQHF. In DNA form, the CDR3 reads TGCAGTGCTGAAACAGGGTTGGCCTATCAGCCCCAGCATTTT.

This clonotype occurred many times. This chain joins TRBV29-1 and TRBJ1-1, with D tentatively TRBD1 (5 bases). The germline V and J ends were trimmed by 0 bases and 4 bases, with 9 bases remaining between them. The CDR3 contains 13 residues. Germline CDR1 reads SQVTM; CDR2 reads ANQGSEA. CDR3 in amino acids: CSVEDWGSTEAFF. The DNA for the CDR3 is TGCAGCGTTGAAGATTGGGGGAGCACTGAAGCTTTCTTT.

V and J are TRBV29-1 and TRBJ1-1; 7 positions match TRBD1. V trimming: 5 bases; J trimming: 0 bases; junction bases outside the gene matches: 6. CDR1 is SQVTM and CDR2 is ANQGSEA in the germline V gene. This CDR3 is 14 amino acids long. The DNA of the CDR3 is TGCAGCGTTACAGGGGTTACCATGAACACTGAAGCTTTCTTT. Translating gives CSVTGVTMNTEAFF.

The sample holds many counts of this clonotype. V gene TRBV12-3 or TRBV12-4 combines with J gene TRBJ2-5; D is ambiguous. The V gene lost 6 bases and the J gene lost 5 bases, with 7 bases spanning the gap. The CDR3 loop spans 11 amino acids. The CDR3 DNA reads TGTGCCAGCAGGGAAGGGGAGACCCAGTACTTC. Translation: CASREGETQYF.

This clonotype was counted a few times. J is TRBJ1-4 and V is TRBV2; D is undetermined. V dropped 2 bases and J dropped 5 bases, with 6 bases sitting between them. There are 13 residues in the CDR3. The germline CDR1 and CDR2 sequences are SNHLY and FYNNEI. CDR3 in DNA: TGTGCCAGCAGTGAAAACCCGAATGAAAAACTGTTTTTT. This codes for CASSENPNEKLFF. The full variable domain, rest sourced from reference TRBV2 and TRBJ1-4, is EPEVTQTPSHQVTQMGQEVILRCVPISNHLYFYWYRQILGQKVEFLVSFYNNEISEKSEIFDDQFSVERPDGSNFTLKIRSTKLEDSAMYFCASSENPNEKLFFGSGTQLSVL.

This clonotype occurred a few times. The chain links TRBV19 to TRBJ1-2, with D tentatively TRBD1 (5 bases). Trimming cost V 8 bases and J 8 bases, with 24 bases left between them. Germline CDR1 is LNHDA and CDR2 is SQIVND (reference sequence). The CDR3 is 15 amino acids. This chain's CDR3 is CASRKAGSKHGGYTF. The CDR3 DNA sequence: TGTGCCAGTCGTAAGGCAGGGTCTAAACATGGAGGCTACACCTTC.

This clonotype was seen repeatedly, ten times or more. The V call is TRBV6-5, the J call TRBJ1-1; TRBD1 is a possible D gene (6 bases). Germline loops: CDR1 MNHEY, CDR2 SVGAGI. Trimming took off 4 bases at V and 7 bases at J, with 16 bases between the two ends. This CDR3 comprises 14 residues. CDR3 sequence reads: CASSWDTGGGEAFF. The CDR3 DNA reads TGTGCCAGCAGTTGGGACACAGGAGGTGGTGAAGCTTTCTTT.

The genes are TRBV29-1 and TRBJ1-2; D uncertain. CDR1 is SQVTM and CDR2 is ANQGSEA in the germline V gene. The V gene lost 7 bases and the J gene lost 12 bases, with 15 bases spanning the gap. The CDR3 consists of 10 residues. CDR3: CSARLAGNTF. CDR3 coding DNA: TGCAGCGCGCGACTAGCGGGAAACACCTTC. Filled out from reference TRBV29-1 and TRBJ1-2, the complete variable domain reads SAVISQKPSRDICQRGTSLTIQCQVDSQVTMMFWYRQQPGQSLTLIATANQGSEATYESGFVIDKFPISRPNLTFSTLTVSNMSPEDSSIYLCSARLAGNTFGSGTRLTVV.

This clonotype was found many times. The genes are TRBV5-4 and TRBJ2-6, with 7 bases fitting TRBD2. CDR1 SGHNT and CDR2 YYREEE come from the germline V gene (reference sequence). CDR3 length: 14 residues. V gave up 4 bases and J gave up 6 bases; unmatched junction bases: 4. CDR3 protein: CASSREAEANVLTF. In DNA, the CDR3 is TGTGCCAGCAGCCGGGAGGCCGAGGCCAACGTCCTGACTTTC.

This clonotype was seen many times. The J gene is TRBJ1-3, the V gene TRBV20-1; the D gene is possibly TRBD1 (5 bases). Germline CDR1 is DFQATT and CDR2 is SNEGSKA (reference sequence). CDR3 length equals 15 residues. V shed 3 bases and J shed 6 bases, with 18 bases lying between them. The CDR3 loop is CSARAMGGMANTIYF. Written as DNA, the CDR3 is TGCAGTGCTAGGGCCATGGGGGGGATGGCAAACACCATATATTTT.

Turning to this clonotype: This may come from a read error, since a much larger clone is one base off. The rearrangement uses TRBV12-3 or TRBV12-4 and TRBJ1-5; no definite D call. With 2 bases removed from V and 6 bases from J, the gap between germline ends came to 11 bases. The CDR3 consists of 14 residues. Written as DNA, the CDR3 is TGTGCCAGCAGTTTAAAAACGGCCCGTCAGCCCCAGCATTTT. This translates into CASSLKTARQPQHF.

In this sample, this clonotype turned up a few times. CDR3 coding DNA: TGTGCCAGCAGCCCCGTAGGGGACAGGGGTAACGAGCAGTACTTC. It is translated as CASSPVGDRGNEQYF. This chain uses TRBV9 with TRBJ2-7; TRBD1 aligns across 10 bases. Germline V gives CDR1 SGDLS, CDR2 YYNGEE. This CDR3 has 15 residues. The V gene end was trimmed by 4 bases and the J gene end by 5 bases; junction bases not matched to a gene: 9.

This clonotype was recorded at least ten times. The chain couples TRBV6-1 to TRBJ1-2; maybe TRBD1 (5 bases). The V end lost 6 bases, the J end lost 2 bases, and 16 bases lay between the germline ends. Germline loops: CDR1 MNHNS, CDR2 SASEGT. This CDR3 comprises 15 residues. Here the CDR3 DNA reads TGTGCCAGCAGGATTATGACAGATCTAAACTATGGCTACACCTTC. This encodes CASRIMTDLNYGYTF.

Turning to this clonotype: A much bigger clone sits one base away, suggesting this may be a read error. V and J are TRBV20-1 and TRBJ2-5; perhaps TRBD2 as D (6 bases). CDR1 and CDR2 from the germline V gene are DFQATT and SNEGSKA (reference sequence). The CDR3 covers 15 residues. Trimming cost V 5 bases and J 0 bases, with 16 bases left between them. CDR3 nucleotides: TGCAGTGCTGGGGGGAGCGTAGGAAACCAAGAGACCCAGTACTTC. It translates to CSAGGSVGNQETQYF.

On this clonotype: The junction shows a germline mismatch at one end, possibly a read error. The chain joins TRBV10-3 to TRBJ2-7; D is possibly TRBD1 (6 bases). CDR3 length equals 12 residues. The germline gives CDR1 ENHRY, CDR2 SYGVKD. The CDR3 bases are TGTGTCACACAGGGAATCTCCTACGAGCAATACTTC. It specifies CVTQGISYEQYF.

In this sample, this clonotype turned up a few times. The CDR3 sequence: CASSLRKDNTGELFF. The CDR3 nucleotides are TGTGCCAGCAGCTTGCGTAAGGATAACACCGGGGAGCTGTTTTTT. The chain couples TRBV5-4 to TRBJ2-2; D unresolved. This CDR3 contains 15 residues. V lost 1 base and J lost 2, with 9 bases in between. Germline V gene data show CDR1 as SGHNT and CDR2 as YYREEE (reference sequence). Supplemented by reference TRBV5-4 and TRBJ2-2, the full variable domain reads ETGVTQSPTHLIKTRGQQVTLRCSSQSGHNTVSWYQQALGQGPQFIFQYYREEENGRGNFPPRFSGLQFPNYSSELNVNALELDDSALYLCASSLRKDNTGELFFGEGSRLTVL.

At least ten counts were recorded for this clonotype. J is TRBJ1-1 and V is TRBV5-6; D might be TRBD1 (5 bases). Germline V gene lookup returns CDR1 SGHDT and CDR2 YYEEEE. The CDR3 extends over 13 amino acids. The ends were cut back, 3 bases at V and 6 bases at J, with 12 bases in the middle. The CDR3 nucleotides are TGTGCCAGCAGCTCCGGGGGGAGGTCTGAAGCTTTCTTT. Encoded protein: CASSSGGRSEAFF. Drawing the rest from reference TRBV5-6 and TRBJ1-1, the complete variable domain is DAGVTQSPTHLIKTRGQQVTLRCSPKSGHDTVSWYQQALGQGPQFIFQYYEEEERQRGNFPDRFSGHQFPNYSSELNVNALLLGDSALYLCASSSGGRSEAFFGQGTRLTVV.